The present entry profiles one TCR beta chain with its context. Its antigen is currently unknown. The data were produced by immunoSEQ multiplex PCR, yet TCRdb's version contains in-frame clones alone and is incomplete. The repertoire holds over 45,000 clones, with around 92% as singletons. The sample comes from a study of graft-versus-host responses after intestinal transplantation. On the study more broadly: Multivisceral, liver-intestinal, or isolated intestinal grafts went to recipients.

Trimming shortened V by 3 bases and J by 6 bases, and 14 bases separated the two germline ends. Per the germline V gene, CDR1 is MNHEY and CDR2 is SMNVEV (reference sequence). The CDR3 contains 15 residues. This material consisted of unstimulated CD4+ T cells sorted from spleen or lymph node cells, taken before transplant. The genes are TRBV27 and TRBJ2-2; D call uncertain. The TCR sequence derives from a human donor who was the organ donor for an intestinal transplant. CDR3 sequence: CASSLLHQISGELFF. CDR3 nucleotides: TGTGCCAGCAGTTTGCTGCACCAAATCTCCGGGGAGCTGTTTTTT.